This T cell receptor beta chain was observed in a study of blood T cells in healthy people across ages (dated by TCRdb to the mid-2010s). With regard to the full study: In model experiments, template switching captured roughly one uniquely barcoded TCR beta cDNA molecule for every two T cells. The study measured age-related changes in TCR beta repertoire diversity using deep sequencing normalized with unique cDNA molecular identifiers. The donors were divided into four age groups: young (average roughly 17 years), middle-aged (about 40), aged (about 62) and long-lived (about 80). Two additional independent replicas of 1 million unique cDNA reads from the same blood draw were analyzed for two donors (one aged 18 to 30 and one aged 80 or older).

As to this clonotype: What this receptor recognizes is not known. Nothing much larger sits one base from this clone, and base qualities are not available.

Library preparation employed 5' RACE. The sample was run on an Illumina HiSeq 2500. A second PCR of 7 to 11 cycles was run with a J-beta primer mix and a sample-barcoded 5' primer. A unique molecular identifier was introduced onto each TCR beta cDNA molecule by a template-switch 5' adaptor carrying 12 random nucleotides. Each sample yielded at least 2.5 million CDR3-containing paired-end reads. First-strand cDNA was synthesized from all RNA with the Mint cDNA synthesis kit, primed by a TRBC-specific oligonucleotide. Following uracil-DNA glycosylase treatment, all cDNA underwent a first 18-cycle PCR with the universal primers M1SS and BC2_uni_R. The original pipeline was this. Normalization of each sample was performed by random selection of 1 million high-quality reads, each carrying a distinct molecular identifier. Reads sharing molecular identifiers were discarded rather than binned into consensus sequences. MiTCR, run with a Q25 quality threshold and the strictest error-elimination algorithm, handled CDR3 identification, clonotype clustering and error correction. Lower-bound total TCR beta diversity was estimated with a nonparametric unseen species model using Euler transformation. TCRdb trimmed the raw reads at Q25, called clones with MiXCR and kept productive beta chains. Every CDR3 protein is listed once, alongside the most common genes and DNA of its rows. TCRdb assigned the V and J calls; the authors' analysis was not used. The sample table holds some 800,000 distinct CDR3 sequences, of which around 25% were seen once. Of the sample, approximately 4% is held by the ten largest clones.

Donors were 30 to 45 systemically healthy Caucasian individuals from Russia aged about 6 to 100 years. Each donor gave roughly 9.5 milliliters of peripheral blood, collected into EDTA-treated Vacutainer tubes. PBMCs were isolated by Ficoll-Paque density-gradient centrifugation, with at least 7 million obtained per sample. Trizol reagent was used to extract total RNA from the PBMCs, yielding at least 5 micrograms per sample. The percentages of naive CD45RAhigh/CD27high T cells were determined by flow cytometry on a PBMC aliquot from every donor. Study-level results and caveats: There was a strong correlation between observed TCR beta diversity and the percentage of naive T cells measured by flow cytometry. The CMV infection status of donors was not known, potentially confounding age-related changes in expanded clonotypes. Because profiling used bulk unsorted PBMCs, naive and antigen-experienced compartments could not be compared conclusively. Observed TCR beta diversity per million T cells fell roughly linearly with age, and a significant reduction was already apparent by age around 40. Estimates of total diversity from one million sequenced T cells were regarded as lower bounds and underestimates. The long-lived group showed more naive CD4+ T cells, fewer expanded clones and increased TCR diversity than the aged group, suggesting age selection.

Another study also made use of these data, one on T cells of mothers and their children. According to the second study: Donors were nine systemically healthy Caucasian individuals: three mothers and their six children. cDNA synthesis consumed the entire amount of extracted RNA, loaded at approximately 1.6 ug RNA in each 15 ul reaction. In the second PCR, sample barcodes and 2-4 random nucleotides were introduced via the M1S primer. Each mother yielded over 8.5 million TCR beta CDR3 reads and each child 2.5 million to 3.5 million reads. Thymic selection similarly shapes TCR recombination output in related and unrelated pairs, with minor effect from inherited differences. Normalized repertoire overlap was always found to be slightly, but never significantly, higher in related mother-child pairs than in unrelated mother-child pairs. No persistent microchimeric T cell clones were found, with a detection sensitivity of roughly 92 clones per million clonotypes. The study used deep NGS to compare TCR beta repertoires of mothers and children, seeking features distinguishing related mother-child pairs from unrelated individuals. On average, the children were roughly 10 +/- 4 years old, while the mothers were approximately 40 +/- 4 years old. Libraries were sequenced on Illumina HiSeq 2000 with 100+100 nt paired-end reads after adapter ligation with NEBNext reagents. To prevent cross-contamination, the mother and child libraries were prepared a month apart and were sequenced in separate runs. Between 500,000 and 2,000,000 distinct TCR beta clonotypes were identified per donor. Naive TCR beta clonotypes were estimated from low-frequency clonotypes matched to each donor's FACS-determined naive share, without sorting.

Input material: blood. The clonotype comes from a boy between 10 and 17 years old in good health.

The CDR3 in this case is CSVDGTSGRSFNEQFF. The DNA reads as follows: TGCAGCGTAGATGGGACTAGCGGGAGAAGTTTCAATGAGCAGTTCTTC. This chain joins TRBV29-1 to TRBJ2-1; 14 junctional bases match TRBD2. V and J are trimmed by 6 bases and 6 bases, and the gene matches miss 10 bases of the junction. Via the germline V gene, CDR1 is SQVTM and CDR2 ANQGSEA. The CDR3 starts with the cysteine, ends with the phenylalanine, and has 16 residues. The only DNA kept is the CDR3, 48 bases in frame from the first base.